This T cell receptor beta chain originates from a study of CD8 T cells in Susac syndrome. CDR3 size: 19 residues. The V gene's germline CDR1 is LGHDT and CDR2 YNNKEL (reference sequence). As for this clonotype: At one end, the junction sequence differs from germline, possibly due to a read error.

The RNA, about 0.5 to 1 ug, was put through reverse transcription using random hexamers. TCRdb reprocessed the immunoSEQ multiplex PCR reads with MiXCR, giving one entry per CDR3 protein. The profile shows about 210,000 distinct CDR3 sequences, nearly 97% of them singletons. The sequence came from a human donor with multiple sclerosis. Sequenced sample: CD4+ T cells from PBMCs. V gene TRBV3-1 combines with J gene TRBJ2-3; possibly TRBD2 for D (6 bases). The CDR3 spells CASSPREHRAGPSTYTQYF. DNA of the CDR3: TGTGCCAGCAGCCCCCGCGAGCACCGAGCGGGTCCTAGCACATATACGCAGTATTTT.